The next 30 T cell receptor beta chains were all read from a single sample in a study of blood T cell repertoires in COVID-19. TCRdb's copy holds only in-frame clones and misses some; the assay was immunoSEQ multiplex PCR. The repertoire consists of 200,000 to 250,000 clones, with around 90% occurring once and the leading ten covering 12%. Sequencing was done on a sample of peripheral blood. Receptors originate from a woman aged 18-29 years who had recovered from COVID-19.

The V and J genes are TRBV27 and TRBJ2-7; D is undetermined. Germline V gives CDR1 MNHEY, CDR2 SMNVEV (reference sequence). CDR3 length: 16 residues. Trimming shortened V by 0 bases and J by 0 bases, and 12 bases separated the two germline ends. The CDR3 protein is CASSLSAFPNSYEQYF. As DNA, the CDR3 is TGTGCCAGCAGTTTATCGGCATTCCCAAACTCCTACGAGCAGTACTTC.

This chain links TRBV25-1 with TRBJ2-3; 9 bases are shared with TRBD2. The CDR3 runs 18 residues. The germline gives CDR1 MGHDK, CDR2 SYGVNS. The J segment lost 1 base and the V segment lost 7 bases, leaving 15 bases of the junction unmatched. The CDR3 DNA reads as TGTGCCAGCAACCCTAGCGGGAAAGCACTTGTAGGCACAGATACGCAGTATTTT. As protein: CASNPSGKALVGTDTQYF.

The chain joins TRBV28 to TRBJ1-4; D not certain. The CDR3 is 15 residues long. Trimming took off 5 bases at V and 0 bases at J, with 10 bases between the two ends. Germline CDR1 reads MDHEN; CDR2 reads SYDVKM. CDR3 in amino acids: CASSASTATNEKLFF. Written as DNA, the CDR3 is TGTGCCAGCAGTGCGTCCACCGCAACTAATGAAAAACTGTTTTTT.

The rearrangement joins TRBV19 to TRBJ1-4; D is possibly TRBD1 (6 bases). Germline CDR1 is LNHDA and CDR2 is SQIVND (reference sequence). V was clipped by 9 bases and J by 0 bases, with 14 bases between them. This CDR3 has 15 residues. CDR3 region: CASQKQGATNEKLFF. The CDR3 region has the DNA TGTGCCAGCCAAAAACAGGGCGCAACTAATGAAAAACTGTTTTTT.

The DNA for the CDR3 is TGTGCCAGCAGTGAAATTGAGGCGGTGGGCTATGGCTACACCTTC. Its protein product is CASSEIEAVGYGYTF. The gene calls are TRBV6-1 and TRBJ1-2; D is uncertain. The germline CDR1 and CDR2 sequences are MNHNS and SASEGT. V was clipped by 2 bases and J by 4 bases, with 14 bases between them. The length of the CDR3 is 15 residues.

The chain links TRBV6-2 or TRBV6-3 to TRBJ2-7, with 9 bases that match TRBD1. With 5 bases clipped from V and 6 bases from J, the junction kept 14 bases outside the gene matches. CDR3 length equals 16 residues. Per the germline V gene, CDR1 is MNHEY and CDR2 is SVGEGT. CDR3 loop: CASSHHRDRAGSEQYF. CDR3 nucleotides: TGTGCCAGCAGTCATCACCGGGACAGGGCTGGGAGCGAGCAGTACTTC.

This sequence joins TRBV27 and TRBJ2-1, with 7 bases fitting TRBD2. The CDR3 length is 16 residues. CDR1 and CDR2 from the germline V gene are MNHEY and SMNVEV (reference sequence). J gave up 4 bases and V 0 bases, and 6 bases lay outside the gene matches. The CDR3: CASSLSGGSPYNEQFF. The DNA for the CDR3 is TGTGCCAGCAGTTTATCGGGCGGGAGCCCATACAATGAGCAGTTCTTC.

This chain uses TRBV24-1 with TRBJ2-3, with 7 bases lining up with TRBD1. CDR3 length: 15 residues. Trimming at V came to 7 bases and at J to 2 bases, leaving 8 bases not matched to a gene. Looked up from germline, CDR1 is KGHDR and CDR2 is SFDVKD. CDR3 amino acids: CATSRQGIPTDTQYF. The CDR3 DNA reads TGTGCCACCAGCAGACAGGGAATTCCCACAGATACGCAGTATTTT.

The chain carries TRBV11-3 and TRBJ2-7, with D hard to call. The V and J ends lost 5 bases and 0 bases respectively, with 8 bases between them. The CDR3 covers 13 residues. Germline CDR1 reads SGHNT; CDR2 reads YENEEA. The chain's CDR3 is CASSPRSSYEQYF. The DNA of the CDR3 is TGTGCCAGCAGCCCACGGAGCTCCTACGAGCAGTACTTC.

The chain couples TRBV15 to TRBJ2-7, with TRBD2 matching 8 bases. CDR3 length: 15 residues. V dropped 3 bases and J dropped 4; count of bases not matched to a gene: 8. Looked up from germline, CDR1 is LNHNV and CDR2 is YYDKDF (reference sequence). CDR3 loop: CATSREIAGRYEQYF. The CDR3 nucleotides read TGTGCCACCAGCAGGGAAATAGCGGGACGATACGAGCAGTACTTC.

The chain combines TRBV11-1 with TRBJ2-5; 10 positions agree with TRBD1. This CDR3 is built from 15 residues. The germline gives CDR1 SGHAT, CDR2 FQDESV (reference sequence). Trimming removed 5 bases from V and 5 bases from J; junction bases left unmatched: 8. The CDR3 loop reads CASSPGQGGPETQYF. The CDR3 region has the DNA TGTGCCAGCAGCCCAGGACAGGGGGGGCCGGAGACCCAGTACTTC.

This sequence joins TRBV20-1 and TRBJ1-1, with D possibly TRBD1 on 6 matching bases. The V gene lost 3 bases and the J gene lost 4 bases, with 12 bases spanning the gap. CDR1 and CDR2 (germline): DFQATT, SNEGSKA (reference sequence). The CDR3 spans 13 residues. CDR3 sequence: CSASQGSPTEAFF. The DNA of the CDR3 is TGCAGTGCTAGTCAGGGGAGCCCCACTGAAGCTTTCTTT.

The chain recombines TRBV5-1 with TRBJ1-1, with TRBD1 matching 7 bases. CDR1 SGHRS and CDR2 YFSETQ come from the germline V gene. The J segment lost 3 bases and the V segment lost 4 bases, leaving 6 bases of the junction unmatched. The CDR3 sequence is 14 residues long. The CDR3 DNA reads as TGCGCCAGCAGCCTTCTGACAGGGTACACTGAAGCTTTCTTT. It is translated as CASSLLTGYTEAFF. Full variable domain (rest looked up from reference TRBV5-1 and TRBJ1-1): KAGVTQTPRYLIKTRGQQVTLSCSPISGHRSVSWYQQTPGQGLQFLFEYFSETQRNKGNFPGRFSGRQFSNSRSEMNVSTLELGDSALYLCASSLLTGYTEAFFGQGTRLTVV.

This sequence joins TRBV5-1 and TRBJ2-1; the match to TRBD1 covers 8 bases. The junction had 3 bases not matched to a gene; V was cut back by 0 bases and J by 7 bases. This CDR3 has 14 amino acids. Germline CDR1 and CDR2: SGHRS and YFSETQ. The CDR3 loop reads CASSLGTGINEQFF. The CDR3 DNA follows: TGCGCCAGCAGCTTGGGGACAGGGATTAATGAGCAGTTCTTC.

V usage is TRBV29-1 and J usage is TRBJ2-2, with D possibly being TRBD2 (6 bases). Trimming removed 4 bases from V and 4 bases from J, with 13 bases in between. The CDR3 sequence is 14 residues long. Germline V gene sequence: CDR1 SQVTM, CDR2 ANQGSEA. CDR3: CSVVLAGSTGELFF. CDR3 DNA: TGCAGCGTTGTGTTGGCGGGAAGCACCGGGGAGCTGTTTTTT.

The chain employs TRBV2 and TRBJ2-6; 8 positions agree with TRBD1. This CDR3 is built from 18 residues. Germline lookup yields CDR1 SNHLY and CDR2 FYNNEI. V lost 5 bases, J lost 2 bases, and 11 bases stayed unmatched. The CDR3 coding sequence is TGTGCCAGCAGTCCCAGGACAGGGTTTCTGGCTGGGGCCAACGTCCTGACTTTC. Residues: CASSPRTGFLAGANVLTF.

V and J are TRBV5-1 and TRBJ1-3; D is uncertain. The CDR3 runs to 13 residues. Germline V gene lookup returns CDR1 SGHRS and CDR2 YFSETQ. The V end lost 4 bases, the J end lost 2 bases, and 7 bases lay between the germline ends. CDR3 nucleotide sequence: TGCGCCAGCAGCCCCCCGGCTGGAAACACCATATATTTT. Translating it yields CASSPPAGNTIYF.

The rearrangement links TRBV5-4 to TRBJ2-7; no reliable D call. Germline V gene lookup returns CDR1 SGHNT and CDR2 YYREEE (reference sequence). The CDR3 is 16 amino acids. V was clipped by 4 bases and J by 4 bases, with 21 bases between them. DNA for the CDR3: TGTGCCAGCAGCCCCACTTGGGCCCAGACCCGTTACGAGCAGTACTTC. Translating it yields CASSPTWAQTRYEQYF.

V is TRBV30 and J is TRBJ1-2; D is possibly TRBD1 (5 bases). Trimming removed 4 bases from V and 5 bases from J, with 23 bases in between. The V gene's germline CDR1 is GTSNPN and CDR2 SVGIG (reference sequence). CDR3 length: 16 amino acids. CDR3 sequence: CAWKELRQPLSYGYTF. CDR3 sequence (DNA): TGTGCCTGGAAGGAGTTGAGACAGCCATTGTCTTATGGCTACACCTTC.

The chain combines TRBV7-9 with TRBJ2-7; 8 nucleotides line up with TRBD1. The ends lost 1 base at V and 5 bases at J; junction bases unmatched: 4. The CDR3 has 14 amino acids. Germline CDR1 and CDR2: SEHNR and FQNEAQ (reference sequence). The CDR3 DNA reads TGTGCCAGCAGCTTAGGGACAGGGTCCCACGAGCAGTACTTC. This gives the protein CASSLGTGSHEQYF.

The chain has TRBV9 and TRBJ2-1, with 7 bases matching TRBD1. The CDR3 contains 15 residues. With 3 bases clipped from V and 8 bases from J, the junction kept 11 bases outside the gene matches. Germline lookup yields CDR1 SGDLS and CDR2 YYNGEE. The CDR3 DNA is TGTGCCAGCAGCGCCCAGGGACAGAAGTTCGATGAGCAGTTCTTC. Translated: CASSAQGQKFDEQFF.

The rearrangement links TRBV24-1 to TRBJ2-1; possible D gene TRBD2, 7 bases. The CDR3 covers 14 residues. Germline lookup yields CDR1 KGHDR and CDR2 SFDVKD. V was cut by 9 bases and J by 7 bases, with 18 bases left in between. The chain's CDR3 is CATSTRGALNEQFF. DNA for the CDR3: TGTGCCACCTCCACTCGGGGGGCCCTGAATGAGCAGTTCTTC.

V gene TRBV18 combines with J gene TRBJ2-5; 7 bases are shared with TRBD1. Germline-derived CDR1 and CDR2 are KGHSH and LQKENI. With 6 bases clipped from V and 2 bases from J, the junction kept 6 bases outside the gene matches. The CDR3 is made up of 14 amino acids. The CDR3: CASSLGQLQETQYF. Here the CDR3 DNA reads TGTGCCAGCTCGCTGGGACAGTTACAAGAGACCCAGTACTTC. Full variable domain (missing parts from reference TRBV18 and TRBJ2-5): NAGVMQNPRHLVRRRGQEARLRCSPMKGHSHVYWYRQLPEEGLKFMVYLQKENIIDESGMPKERFSAEFPKEGPSILRIQQVVRGDSAAYFCASSLGQLQETQYFGPGTRLLVL.

The rearrangement joins TRBV6-5 to TRBJ2-2, with D perhaps matching TRBD1 (5 bases). V was clipped by 5 bases and J by 7 bases, with 17 bases between them. CDR1 and CDR2 from the germline V gene are MNHEY and SVGAGI. The CDR3 has 15 residues. The chain's CDR3 is CASSPTLQGSGELFF. The CDR3 DNA is TGTGCCAGCAGTCCCACCCTCCAGGGAAGCGGGGAGCTGTTTTTT.

V and J are TRBV5-1 and TRBJ2-1; 7 bases are shared with TRBD2. The CDR3 runs to 14 residues. Germline CDR1 reads SGHRS; CDR2 reads YFSETQ. V lost 1 base and J lost 5; bases outside the gene matches: 3. The CDR3 reads CASSLLRENNEQFF. DNA of the CDR3: TGCGCCAGCAGCTTGTTGCGGGAGAACAATGAGCAGTTCTTC.

The chain couples TRBV27 to TRBJ1-6; D call uncertain. V lost 1 base to trimming and J lost 4 bases, with 8 bases between them. The germline CDR1 and CDR2 sequences are MNHEY and SMNVEV (reference sequence). The CDR3 runs 15 residues. The CDR3 bases are TGTGCCAGCAGTTTATACCCCCGGTATAATTCACCCCTCCACTTT. Its protein is CASSLYPRYNSPLHF.

The V call is TRBV29-1, the J call TRBJ2-2; the D gene is possibly TRBD1 (5 bases). This CDR3 comprises 14 residues. V shed 4 bases and J shed 2 bases, with 11 bases lying between them. Per the germline V gene, CDR1 is SQVTM and CDR2 is ANQGSEA. Here the CDR3 DNA reads TGCAGCGTTGGGCAGGGCCATAACACCGGGGAGCTGTTTTTT. It encodes CSVGQGHNTGELFF.

This rearrangement joins TRBV6-2 or TRBV6-3 to TRBJ1-2; D call uncertain. V dropped 1 base and J dropped 8 bases, with 11 bases sitting between them. There are 13 residues in the CDR3. Germline CDR1 MNHEY, CDR2 SVGEGT. The CDR3 region has the DNA TGTGCCAGCAGTTACTATCTCGCAGAAGGCTACACCTTC. Translation gives CASSYYLAEGYTF.

The chain joins TRBV9 to TRBJ2-7; D possibly corresponds to TRBD2 (5 bases). CDR3 length: 14 residues. The V gene lost 3 bases and the J gene lost 5 bases, with 15 bases spanning the gap. CDR1 and CDR2 from the germline V gene are SGDLS and YYNGEE. For the CDR3, the DNA is TGTGCCAGCAGCGCCCCCGGGGTGGGCGACGAGCAGTACTTC. This sequence encodes CASSAPGVGDEQYF.

This clone was seen a few times. V is TRBV6-4 and J is TRBJ2-7, with TRBD1 matching over 9 bases. V shed 0 bases, J shed 6 bases, and the junction held 0 bases outside the gene matches. Germline V CDR1 and CDR2: MRHNA, SNTAGT. The CDR3 runs to 13 residues. CDR3 DNA sequence: TGTGCCAGCAGTGACTCGGACAGGGGCGAGCAGTACTTC. It specifies CASSDSDRGEQYF.